Listed here are 12 T cell receptor beta chains from one sample, sequenced in a study of regulatory T cells in long-lasting Graves disease. Time point meaning: newly diagnosed GD, antithyroid drugs for less than 3 months. PBMC RNA was the source of the TCR library. The TCR beta library used iRepertoire HTBI primers with Arm-PCR amplification of CDR3. In TCRdb, the multiplex PCR reads were re-called with MiXCR into one record per CDR3 protein. Of approximately 350,000 distinct CDR3 sequences detected, over 15% appear once; the ten largest clones hold 30%. These same data were also listed under a study on T cells in Graves' hyperthyroidism and ophthalmopathy.

Source: peripheral blood mononuclear cells (PBMCs), taken at new diagnosis, from a patient treated with antithyroid drugs. All receptors derive from a man aged 35-49 years with Graves disease.

On this clonotype: With a much larger clone just one base away, this may be a read error. The rearrangement uses TRBV5-1 and TRBJ2-1; D unresolved. The CDR3 loop spans 15 amino acids. Per germline, CDR1 SGHRS and CDR2 YFSETQ. The CDR3 spells CASSFPWSSYNEQFF. CDR3 coding DNA: TGTGCCAGCAGCTTCCCCTGGAGCTCCTACAATGAGCAGTTCTTC.

This clonotype was seen repeatedly, ten times or more. The chain joins TRBV20-1 to TRBJ1-4; D is ambiguous. This CDR3 region has 14 residues. Trimming took off 0 bases at V and 0 bases at J, with 5 bases between the two ends. Germline CDR1 and CDR2: DFQATT and SNEGSKA (reference sequence). CDR3 protein: CSARDVATNEKLFF. Here the CDR3 DNA reads TGCAGTGCTAGAGATGTTGCAACTAATGAAAAACTGTTTTTT.

This clonotype was recorded at least ten times. The chain uses TRBV20-1 and TRBJ1-1; D uncertain. CDR3 size: 14 residues. The germline V gene has CDR1 DFQATT and CDR2 SNEGSKA (reference sequence). Trimming stripped 0 bases from V and 4 bases from J, with 12 bases between. CDR3 DNA: TGCAGTGCTAGAGATGCCCTCGGCAGCACTGAAGCTTTCTTT. Its protein is CSARDALGSTEAFF.

This clonotype was found a few times. The gene calls are TRBV24-1 and TRBJ2-5, with 7 bases aligning to TRBD1. The germline CDR1 and CDR2 sequences are KGHDR and SFDVKD. J lost 3 bases, V lost 8 bases, and 5 bases had no gene match. The CDR3 has 13 amino acids. The CDR3 region is CATKGTVEETQYF. DNA for the CDR3: TGTGCCACCAAGGGGACAGTAGAAGAGACCCAGTACTTC.

This clonotype was counted between two and nine times. CDR3 amino acids: CASGLGLHLPNEKLFF. The CDR3 region has the DNA TGTGCTAGTGGTTTGGGCTTACACCTACCTAATGAAAAACTGTTTTTT. V is TRBV12-5 and J is TRBJ1-4, with D hard to call. The CDR3 spans 16 residues. The V end lost 1 base, the J end lost 3 bases, and 12 bases lay between the germline ends. CDR1 LGHNT and CDR2 FRNRAP come from the germline V gene.

This clonotype occurred a few times. The V call is TRBV9, the J call TRBJ1-1, with D perhaps matching TRBD1 (5 bases). The CDR3 totals 13 residues. Between the trimmed V and J ends, which lost 3 bases and 5 bases, there was a span of 11 bases. The germline CDR1 and CDR2 sequences are SGDLS and YYNGEE. Written as DNA, the CDR3 is TGTGCCAGCAGCGACGCAGGGCGGACTGAAGCTTTCTTT. This codes for CASSDAGRTEAFF.

This clonotype appeared a few times. This chain uses TRBV28 with TRBJ1-1, with no clear D. Trimming pared 6 bases from V and 2 bases from J, leaving 10 bases between. The CDR3 is made up of 13 amino acids. Germline V CDR1 and CDR2: MDHEN, SYDVKM. For the CDR3, the DNA is TGTGCCAGCAGGTGGTACGACAACACTGAAGCTTTCTTT. This translates into CASRWYDNTEAFF. Supplemented by reference TRBV28 and TRBJ1-1, the full variable domain reads DVKVTQSSRYLVKRTGEKVFLECVQDMDHENMFWYRQDPGLGLRLIYFSYDVKMKEKGDIPEGYSVSREKKERFSLILESASTNQTSMYLCASRWYDNTEAFFGQGTRLTVV.

There are a few counts of this clonotype. The chain carries TRBV2 and TRBJ1-4; TRBD1 might be the D (6 bases). Trimming took 6 bases from V and 8 from J, leaving 13 bases between them. The CDR3 length is 13 residues. Germline V CDR1 and CDR2: SNHLY, FYNNEI. This CDR3 reads CASRGTRNEKLFF. The CDR3 nucleotides read TGTGCCAGCAGAGGGACACGGAACGAAAAACTGTTTTTT.

This clonotype was picked up a small number of times. The chain is built from TRBV6-2 or TRBV6-3 and TRBJ2-5; TRBD2 matches at 7 bases. V lost 2 bases, J lost 2 bases, and 14 bases stayed unmatched. Germline CDR1 is MNHEY and CDR2 is SVGEGT. The CDR3 totals 18 residues. The CDR3: CASSYVWTGGISQETQYF. The CDR3 nucleotides read TGTGCCAGCAGTTACGTGTGGACGGGGGGAATTTCACAAGAGACCCAGTACTTC.

The chain joins TRBV2 to TRBJ1-1; TRBD1 matches at 11 bases. The V gene end was trimmed by 10 bases and the J gene end by 3 bases; junction bases not matched to a gene: 7. The CDR3 runs 14 residues. Germline CDR1 and CDR2: SNHLY and FYNNEI. The CDR3 region has the DNA TGTGCCACCAAAAGGGGACAGGGGGACACTGAAGCTTTCTTT. As protein: CATKRGQGDTEAFF.

V usage is TRBV12-3 or TRBV12-4 and J usage is TRBJ2-2; D possibly corresponds to TRBD1 (6 bases). The CDR3 is 14 amino acids. The V and J ends lost 3 bases and 6 bases respectively, with 11 bases between them. The CDR3 DNA follows: TGTGCCAGCAGTTTGGTAGAGGGGGCCGGGGAGCTGTTTTTT. It yields the protein CASSLVEGAGELFF.

This clonotype was counted many times. The CDR3 spells CAWSLGVQNTEAFF. CDR3 coding DNA: TGTGCCTGGAGTTTGGGGGTGCAGAACACTGAAGCTTTCTTT. The rearrangement joins TRBV30 to TRBJ1-1; TRBD1 might be the D (5 bases). Trimming removed 2 bases at V and 1 base at J, with 11 bases between. This CDR3 region has 14 residues. Per the germline V gene, CDR1 is GTSNPN and CDR2 is SVGIG (reference sequence).